This T cell receptor (beta chain) comes out of a study of cytomegalovirus exposure and HLA in healthy donors (dated 2017 in TCRdb). Regarding the complete study: According to an earlier analysis of several hundred of the donors, 200 million or so T cells yielded 117 million unique TCR beta sequences and 250 to 350 Gb of sequence data. An early release covering 500 to 750 HLA-typed donors comprised approximately 290 gigabases of sequencing data and around 86 million unique TCR sequences. The genetic ancestry cluster associated with self-reported Caucasian donors included about 81% of the roughly 400 genotyped donors. The aim of the study was to test whether cataloging public T cell receptors could identify signatures of past pathogen exposure. Using immunosequencing, the study profiled T cell repertoires from roughly 650 subjects and related those repertoires to cytomegalovirus serostatus. Besides the first cohort of 666 subjects, a separate validation cohort made up of some 110 different subjects was used. To predict cytomegalovirus infection status, the study combined high-throughput TCR immunosequencing, statistical association of individual TCRs with disease status, and machine learning. In a later analysis, previously published TCR beta repertoires from roughly 710 donors were re-analyzed and high-resolution HLA genotyping was added so that TCR occurrence patterns could be studied. Rather than using new phenotypic data, the later analysis identified candidate immune exposures from TCR beta sequences and from how often those sequences occurred across donors. An earlier analysis of around 540 of the donors applied high-throughput TCR beta sequencing to assess whether each TCR beta V gene segment acted as functional or pseudogenic. Donor age, sex, ethnicity and CMV serostatus were collected together with the repertoire data. A later genetic analysis took genome-wide SNP genotypes for about three fifths of the 666 donors and used that subset as a discovery cohort. Every discovery cohort repertoire had been produced on one sequencing platform. Class I and class II HLA loci were covered by the typing at four-digit resolution. The number of donors typed differed by locus, with roughly 629-640 for A, B, C, DRB1 and DQB1, 522 for DQA1, 600 to 610 for DPA1, and 400 to 490 for DPB1. Roughly five DR-DQ haplotypes were handled as single units for association and clustering, since linkage in the cohort was strong. Across some 400 genotyped donors of the cohort, an average of about 200,000 unique TCR beta nucleotide sequences per donor were sequenced, and roughly a sixth of those sequences were non-productive. On the study overall, not on this receptor specifically: Because some donors lacked HLA typing at each locus, the association tests relied only on the typed subset. In a later genetic analysis, a missense DCLRE1C variant was associated with V-gene and J-gene trimming of TCR beta chains, and the association was replicated in an independent cohort. According to a later analysis, TCR association rates differed among HLA loci, with DRB1 alleles showing the most associated TCRs and HLA-C alleles showing the fewest. According to a later genetic analysis, donors in an Asian-associated ancestry cluster had fewer N-insertions in productive TCRs than the approximately 630-donor mean. Correlated functional status among segregating V segments might be attributable to linkage disequilibrium, but an unknown experimental factor could not be ruled out. A group of highly shared sequence variants was considered likely to be a technical artifact of the sequencing pipeline. Some IMGT-functional V segments, including TRBV6-2 and TRBV6-3, could not be told apart with the 87-base-pair reads, so those segments were excluded. Assigning TCR associations to individual alleles was difficult when HLA alleles, especially DR and DQ, strongly co-occurred. In a later analysis, most CMV-associated TCR beta chains were found to appear HLA-restricted, with HLA associations seemingly driven largely by CMV exposure. Roughly uniform sequencing depth across donors was assumed in presence/absence analyses, although this assumption may not hold. In an earlier analysis of several hundred of the donors, most TCR beta V segments were observed in productive rearrangements about 90% or about 30% of the time, broadly matching IMGT annotations. Across donors, most TCR sequences were observed very rarely, whereas some public TCRs were present in many individuals. The classifier was reported to diagnose cytomegalovirus status with high specificity and sensitivity in both the original and validation cohorts. The study listed approximately 160 TCR beta chains as associated with cytomegalovirus. It was suggested by the authors that the approach could potentially be generalized to other disease states and immunological phenotypes. Several of the top co-occurrence clusters appeared to be linked to parvovirus B19, influenza, CMV and Epstein-Barr virus, according to a later analysis. In a later analysis, HLA-associated TCR beta chains showed more clonal expansion and lower generation probabilities than non-associated chains that were equally common. Three of the identified cytomegalovirus-associated TCR beta chains were confirmed in vitro to be specific for cytomegalovirus antigens. A further reported finding was that TCR beta sequences accurately predicted the HLA-A and HLA-B alleles for most subjects in the first cohort. A later analysis associated about 17,000 TCR beta sequences with specific HLA alleles at a false discovery rate of 0.05. The earlier analysis of almost 600 of the donors excluded roughly 16 rarely observed V segments, including chromosome 9 orphons, because counts were too low. The only immune exposure information available for the cohort was CMV serostatus. Only TCR beta chains were sequenced in this cohort, and the absence of alpha or paired-chain data limited detectable features.

The cohort comprised more than 550 healthy bone marrow donors. Cohort members were all nominally healthy when sampled, although unrecorded immune exposures were likely present. The donor was CMV seronegative and was included in the group of a few hundred seronegative cohort members. Each donor provided a peripheral blood sample, and peripheral blood mononuclear cells were used for TCR beta sequencing. Genomic DNA was extracted from the blood cell samples with the Qiagen DNeasy Blood Extraction Kit. Concerning this clone: The clone's antigen remains unknown.

The library was prepared using the immunoSEQ multiplex PCR assay. For the multiplex PCR, a mixture combining 60 forward primers for TCR Vbeta segments and 13 reverse primers for TCR Jbeta segments was used. A multiplex PCR assay on genomic DNA amplified the CDR3 region of rearranged TCR beta genes. On the Illumina HiSeq System, the amplified TCR beta libraries were sequenced as 87-base-pair reads. As for how the authors treated the data: A later analysis tallied 80 million to 95 million unique TCR beta chains across the 666 repertoires, and about 12 million of those chains were shared by two or more donors. To remove PCR and sequencing errors, raw reads were error-corrected and collapsed into unique sequences using a nearest-neighbor algorithm that merged closely related sequences. To assign V, D and J gene segments, CDR3 sequences were aligned to IMGT reference sequences. For a sequence to be retained, a match of at least six nucleotides to both a V gene segment and a J gene segment was required. A rearrangement was called productive if the CDR3 had no stop codons and remained in frame with V and J, and every other rearrangement was called non-productive. Following IMGT convention, CDR3 was defined as the stretch from the second conserved V-encoded cysteine to the conserved J-encoded phenylalanine. In an earlier analysis of around 640 of the donors, sequences lacking an unambiguous match to a single V gene segment were excluded. An earlier analysis of about 600 of the donors called V segments functional above 56.7% productive rearrangements and segregating when the between-donor standard deviation exceeded 5%. A statistical classification framework was built to diagnose cytomegalovirus status from the catalog of TCR beta chain sequences. A later analysis assigned V and J genes by comparing TCR nucleotide sequences with IMGT/GENE-DB human TR gene sequences. Using the TCRdist pipeline, a later analysis assigned CDR3 sequences along with most-parsimonious VDJ recombination scenarios. In a later analysis, each TCR beta chain was defined by its CDR3 amino acid sequence together with its V-gene family, and reads without a unique V-gene family were excluded. A later analysis removed over 500 highly shared, low-generation-probability nucleotide sequences to deal with suspected cross-contamination and a sequencing artifact. A later analysis calculated a clonal expansion index for each public chain from normalized within-repertoire ranks of inferred template counts. In a later analysis, generation probabilities were computed with a VDJ recombination model fitted to out-of-frame rearrangements, and the resulting probabilities were checked against IGoR. Hypergeometric tests were used in a later analysis to score TCR-TCR, TCR-HLA and TCR-CMV co-occurrence, with a repertoire-size bias correction applied to the TCR pairs. A later analysis estimated false discovery rates by permuting HLA or CMV assignments 20 times. A later analysis grouped co-occurring TCRs with DBSCAN, adding TCRdist sequence similarity when clustering within HLA-allele-positive subsets. Repertoires with fewer than 30,000 or more than 120,000 public chains were left out of co-occurrence clustering, as were five repertoires with anomalous nucleotide sharing. Here the immuneACCESS table is served through TCRdb, limited to in-frame sequences with V and J called. Missing clones are a known gap in these copies; in checked studies unresolved V genes cover under half, and the rest lacks a known reason. V, J and clone size are taken as reported in that table, and D and trimming were inferred from the DNA itself. The sample has roughly 80,000 clones on record. Together, the top ten hold about 0.5% of the sample.

Spanning cysteine to phenylalanine, the CDR3 consists of 13 amino acids. The CDR3 DNA has 39 bases and is translated from base 1. The germline V gene yields SGDLS for CDR1 and YYNGEE for CDR2. Trimming removed 4 bases from V and 5 bases from J, leaving 11 bases between the germline ends. Here the chain combines TRBV9 and TRBJ2-3; 5 matching bases give a weak D call of TRBD1. What was sequenced was PBMCs. The sequence was collected from a man aged 45-65 years in good health and CMV-seronegative. CDR3 loop: CASSLYQGDTQYF. The nucleotide sequence is given as TGTGCCAGCAGCTTATACCAGGGAGATACGCAGTATTTT.